The 24 T cell receptor beta chains given below trace back to one sample, sequenced in a study of T cell responses to AZD1222 COVID-19 vaccine. Data came from immunoSEQ multiplex PCR; TCRdb stores just in-frame clones and leaves some out. Among approximately 88,000 clones listed, roughly 89% were seen once. Sample: peripheral blood, taken 28 days after the second AZD1222 dose. All receptors derive from an adult who received the AZD1222 COVID-19 vaccine.

This clone has a handful of counts. The chain joins TRBV11-3 to TRBJ1-2; 9 positions match TRBD1. The CDR3 spans 16 residues. Germline-derived CDR1 and CDR2 are SGHNT and YENEEA. J gave up 2 bases and V 3 bases, and 7 bases lay outside the gene matches. The CDR3 sequence is CASSFWTGARNYGYTF. In DNA, the CDR3 is TGTGCCAGCAGCTTCTGGACAGGGGCCAGAAACTATGGCTACACCTTC.

The V call is TRBV12-3 or TRBV12-4, the J call TRBJ1-2; 8 bases are shared with TRBD1. Losses at the gene ends were 5 bases for V and 8 bases for J; bases not matched to a gene: 7. The CDR3 is 13 residues long. The chain's CDR3 is CASSPRQGSGYTF. The CDR3 DNA reads as TGTGCCAGCAGTCCCCGACAGGGGAGCGGCTACACCTTC.

The V call is TRBV29-1, the J call TRBJ2-3; no reliable D call. This CDR3 contains 11 residues. Per the germline V gene, CDR1 is SQVTM and CDR2 is ANQGSEA. Trimming pared 7 bases from V and 2 bases from J, leaving 7 bases between. CDR3: CSATLTDTQYF. The CDR3 DNA reads as TGCAGCGCTACCCTCACAGATACGCAGTATTTT.

The chain links TRBV5-4 to TRBJ1-1; D not resolved. This CDR3 has 11 residues. Trimming stripped 5 bases from V and 2 bases from J, with 4 bases between. CDR1 and CDR2 (germline): SGHNT, YYREEE (reference sequence). CDR3 DNA sequence: TGTGCCAGCAGTTTAAACACTGAAGCTTTCTTT. Its translation: CASSLNTEAFF.

The chain couples TRBV18 to TRBJ2-5, with TRBD2 as a possible D gene (6 bases). V lost 6 bases and J lost 5, with 13 bases in between. Germline V CDR1 and CDR2: KGHSH, LQKENI. This CDR3 is built from 13 residues. CDR3 DNA: TGTGCCAGCTCTCGGGGGACGGGGGAGACCCAGTACTTC. This codes for CASSRGTGETQYF.

This clone was detected only a few times. Other DNA variants within this sample encode the same CDR3. The chain joins TRBV6-5 to TRBJ1-5, with a tentative D call TRBD1 (6 bases). CDR3 size: 13 residues. Trimming took off 6 bases at V and 4 bases at J, with 10 bases between the two ends. Germline V gene lookup returns CDR1 MNHEY and CDR2 SVGAGI. The CDR3 loop reads CASRRQVNQPQHF. In DNA form, the CDR3 reads TGTGCCAGCAGAAGACAGGTAAATCAGCCCCAGCATTTT.

The chain couples TRBV7-6 to TRBJ1-1; D possibly corresponds to TRBD1 (6 bases). Germline values: CDR1 SGHVS, CDR2 FNYEAQ. There are 16 residues in the CDR3. V was cut by 4 bases and J by 4 bases, with 19 bases left in between. The CDR3 nucleotides read TGTGCCAGCAGCTCCGCCCCGGGGGGGCAGGGCACTGAAGCTTTCTTT. This sequence encodes CASSSAPGGQGTEAFF.

This chain joins TRBV6-5 and TRBJ1-5, with TRBD1 as a possible D gene (6 bases). The CDR3 runs to 14 residues. Germline V lookup: CDR1 MNHEY, CDR2 SVGAGI. Trimming removed 4 bases from V and 6 bases from J, with 13 bases in between. CDR3 residues: CASSSQTGRQPQHF. DNA of the CDR3: TGTGCCAGCAGTTCTCAGACAGGTCGTCAGCCCCAGCATTTT.

The chain combines TRBV3-1 (or the pseudogene TRBV3-2) with TRBJ1-6, with D tentatively TRBD1 (6 bases). Germline V gene sequence: CDR1 LGHDT, CDR2 YNNKEL (reference sequence). The CDR3 consists of 13 residues. V was clipped by 6 bases and J by 8 bases, with 11 bases between them. As DNA, the CDR3 is TGTGCCAGCAGTCGGACAGAGGATTCACCCCTCCACTTT. It yields the protein CASSRTEDSPLHF.

On this clone: Other nucleotide sequences in the sample specify the same CDR3. CDR3 protein: CASSPDRNYGYTF. The CDR3 DNA reads as TGTGCCAGCAGCCCCGACAGGAACTATGGCTACACCTTC. The rearrangement uses TRBV7-2 and TRBJ1-2, with a weak D call TRBD1 (6 bases). The CDR3 contains 13 residues. Trimming stripped 5 bases from V and 2 bases from J, with 9 bases between. Germline assignment: CDR1 SGHTA and CDR2 FQGNSA.

J is TRBJ2-3 and V is TRBV7-2; D gene uncertain. The ends were cut back, 5 bases at V and 3 bases at J, with 12 bases in the middle. Germline V gene data show CDR1 as SGHTA and CDR2 as FQGNSA. The CDR3 runs to 14 residues. The CDR3: CASSPATTTDTQYF. CDR3 coding DNA: TGTGCCAGCAGCCCAGCTACAACGACAGATACGCAGTATTTT. Complete variable domain (other parts from reference TRBV7-2 and TRBJ2-3): GAGVSQSPSNKVTEKGKDVELRCDPISGHTALYWYRQSLGQGLEFLIYFQGNSAPDKSGLPSDRFSAERTGGSVSTLTIQRTQQEDSAVYLCASSPATTTDTQYFGPGTRLTVL.

V gene TRBV5-1 combines with J gene TRBJ1-1; D not resolved. V shed 0 bases and J shed 6 bases, with 9 bases lying between them. CDR3 length equals 13 residues. From germline, CDR1 is SGHRS and CDR2 YFSETQ. Here the CDR3 reads CASSLGAGAEAFF. In DNA, the CDR3 is TGCGCCAGCAGCTTGGGGGCAGGCGCTGAAGCTTTCTTT.

CDR3 nucleotide sequence: TGTGCCAGCAGTTACGGGGCCGACAGGGTCTACAATGAGCAGTTCTTC. Its translation is CASSYGADRVYNEQFF. The V and J genes are TRBV6-2 or TRBV6-3 and TRBJ2-1; 7 bases are a match to TRBD1. CDR3 length: 16 amino acids. V dropped 2 bases and J dropped 3; count of bases not matched to a gene: 7. CDR1 and CDR2 (germline): MNHEY, SVGEGT.

This chain links TRBV7-2 with TRBJ2-1; D remains ambiguous. From germline, CDR1 is SGHTA and CDR2 FQGNSA. The V end lost 5 bases, the J end lost 4 bases, and 9 bases lay between the germline ends. The CDR3 covers 13 residues. CDR3 nucleotide sequence: TGTGCCAGCAGCCGATGGATGTACAATGAGCAGTTCTTC. It translates to CASSRWMYNEQFF.

The chain is built from TRBV12-3 or TRBV12-4 and TRBJ1-5; 8 bases match TRBD1. The CDR3 runs to 12 residues. V shed 5 bases, J shed 6 bases, and the junction held 0 bases outside the gene matches. The CDR3 spells CASSQGAQPQHF. Here the CDR3 DNA reads TGTGCCAGCAGTCAGGGGGCTCAGCCCCAGCATTTT.

The chain couples TRBV6-5 to TRBJ2-3; D might be TRBD2 (7 bases). Per germline, CDR1 MNHEY and CDR2 SVGAGI. The CDR3 consists of 15 residues. V lost 7 bases, J lost 0 bases, and 14 bases lay in between. The CDR3 reads CASTRGGTSTDTQYF. CDR3 nucleotides: TGTGCCAGCACTCGCGGGGGCACAAGCACAGATACGCAGTATTTT.

The rearrangement uses TRBV7-9 and TRBJ1-1; the D is unclear. V was trimmed by 1 base and J by 4 bases, leaving 13 bases between them. Germline CDR1 SEHNR, CDR2 FQNEAQ (reference sequence). This CDR3 has 15 residues. The CDR3 DNA is TGTGCCAGCAGCTTAGTGGGCGGGATGGGCACTGAAGCTTTCTTT. Its translation: CASSLVGGMGTEAFF.

The CDR3 DNA sequence: TGTGCCTGGCACAGGGGCAACTCCTACGAGCAGTACTTC. Its translation is CAWHRGNSYEQYF. The gene calls are TRBV30 and TRBJ2-7, with 7 positions matching TRBD1. CDR1 and CDR2 from the germline V gene are GTSNPN and SVGIG (reference sequence). V lost 5 bases, J lost 0 bases, and 4 bases stayed unmatched. The CDR3 runs to 13 residues.

The chain uses TRBV4-1 and TRBJ1-6; D call uncertain. V lost 0 bases and J lost 2, with 11 bases in between. This CDR3 has 17 residues. Per the germline V gene, CDR1 is MGHRA and CDR2 is YSYEKL. As DNA, the CDR3 is TGCGCCAGCAGCCAAGATCATTATGGTGCCTATAATTCACCCCTCCACTTT. This gives the protein CASSQDHYGAYNSPLHF.

The chain joins TRBV11-1 to TRBJ1-4; no clear D gene. The germline V gene has CDR1 SGHAT and CDR2 FQDESV (reference sequence). This CDR3 has 14 residues. The germline V and J ends were trimmed by 5 bases and 4 bases, with 11 bases remaining between them. CDR3 sequence reads: CASSLHRGNEKLFF. The CDR3 DNA reads as TGTGCCAGCAGCCTGCATCGGGGTAATGAAAAACTGTTTTTT.

The CDR3 protein is CASSILPGRGTYNEQFF. The DNA of the CDR3 is TGCGCCAGCAGTATCCTCCCCGGGCGGGGGACTTACAATGAGCAGTTCTTC. The chain links TRBV5-1 to TRBJ2-1; 7 nucleotides agree with TRBD2. The CDR3 loop spans 17 amino acids. V was clipped by 5 bases and J by 4 bases; unmatched bases: 15. CDR1 and CDR2 (germline): SGHRS, YFSETQ.

This chain joins TRBV5-4 and TRBJ2-3; 10 positions agree with TRBD2. Germline V gene data show CDR1 as SGHNT and CDR2 as YYREEE (reference sequence). The length of the CDR3 is 14 residues. V shed 3 bases and J 8 bases; nucleotides not matched to a gene: 6. CDR3 sequence reads: CASSSVAGGATQYF. The CDR3 DNA reads as TGTGCCAGCAGCTCAGTAGCGGGAGGAGCTACGCAGTATTTT.

This chain joins TRBV6-5 and TRBJ2-2; D unresolved. Trimming took off 7 bases at V and 4 bases at J, with 7 bases between the two ends. Germline V lookup: CDR1 MNHEY, CDR2 SVGAGI. The CDR3 is 12 residues long. CDR3 DNA: TGTGCCAGCACGAGGTTCACCGGGGAGCTGTTTTTT. It encodes CASTRFTGELFF.

This chain joins TRBV6-5 and TRBJ2-3, with D possibly being TRBD2 (5 bases). Trimming took 4 bases from V and 0 from J, leaving 11 bases between them. The CDR3 has 15 residues. Germline CDR1 is MNHEY and CDR2 is SVGAGI. The CDR3 is CASSLNGLSTDTQYF. CDR3 DNA: TGTGCCAGCAGTTTGAACGGACTGAGCACAGATACGCAGTATTTT.